The 20 T cell receptor beta chains in this list originate from one sample, sequenced in a study of regulatory T cells in long-lasting Graves disease. Regarding time point: newly diagnosed GD, antithyroid drugs for less than 3 months. Scientists built the TCR library using RNA that was extracted from PBMCs. Arm-PCR with iRepertoire HTBI primers amplified the CDR3 regions for these TCR beta libraries. One entry per CDR3 protein results from TCRdb running MiXCR on the multiplex PCR reads. Among about 320,000 distinct CDR3 sequences, roughly 18% were seen once, and the ten largest hold more than 30%. Specimen: peripheral blood mononuclear cells (PBMCs), collected at new diagnosis, from a patient treated with antithyroid drugs. These receptors were obtained from a female donor with Graves disease.

This chain joins TRBV5-1 and TRBJ2-5; 10 bases agree with TRBD1. Germline-derived CDR1 and CDR2 are SGHRS and YFSETQ. Trimming took 4 bases from V and 4 from J; bases not matched to a gene: 10. The CDR3 sequence is 16 residues long. In DNA, the CDR3 is TGCGCCAGCAGCAAAACCGGGACAGGGGAGGTAGAGACCCAGTACTTC. Amino acids: CASSKTGTGEVETQYF.

A word on this clonotype: A far larger clone differs by one base, so this is likely a read error. V is TRBV7-2 and J is TRBJ1-6; weak D call: TRBD1 (5 bases). CDR1 SGHTA and CDR2 FQGNSA come from the germline V gene. The V gene lost 5 bases and the J gene lost 9 bases, with 14 bases spanning the gap. CDR3 size: 14 residues. The CDR3, as DNA: TGTGCCAGCAGCCCTGTGGGGACGAGTTCACCCCTCCACTTT. This sequence encodes CASSPVGTSSPLHF.

Remarks on this clonotype: A much larger clone lies one base from this, so it may be a read error. The rearrangement joins TRBV7-7 to TRBJ2-1; TRBD2 agrees at 7 bases. In germline, CDR1 is SSHAT, CDR2 FNYEAQ (reference sequence). This CDR3 comprises 13 residues. The CDR3 DNA reads as TGTGCTAACAGCCCCGGACTAGGAAATGAGCAGTTCTTC. Its translation is CANSPGLGNEQFF.

At least ten counts were recorded for this clonotype. V usage is TRBV27 and J usage is TRBJ2-1; D is uncertain. Between the trimmed V and J ends, which lost 11 bases and 7 bases, there was a span of 24 bases. Germline V gene lookup returns CDR1 MNHEY and CDR2 SMNVEV (reference sequence). The CDR3 is made up of 15 amino acids. CDR3 nucleotides: TGTGCCGCGGCGAGTCACGGCGAAGCGAGAAATGAGCAGTTCTTC. Translating it yields CAAASHGEARNEQFF.

This clonotype was seen ten or more times. The V call is TRBV3-1, the J call TRBJ2-5, with 8 bases identical to TRBD2. CDR3 length: 17 residues. Germline-derived CDR1 and CDR2 are LGHDT and YNNKEL (reference sequence). V trimming: 0 bases; J trimming: 7 bases; junction bases outside the gene matches: 13. DNA of the CDR3: TGTGCCAGCAGCCAAGACTTGCGGGAGGTCCGGAGAGTGACCCAGTACTTC. Translated, it gives CASSQDLREVRRVTQYF.

This clonotype was recorded at least ten times. The chain combines TRBV7-9 with TRBJ2-3; D ambiguous. The CDR3 loop spans 14 amino acids. The germline CDR1 and CDR2 sequences are SEHNR and FQNEAQ (reference sequence). V lost 10 bases, J lost 0 bases, and 14 bases lay in between. CDR3 DNA: TGTGCCACCGCCAAGGAAGGGAGCACAGATACGCAGTATTTT. It is translated as CATAKEGSTDTQYF.

This clonotype has a count of ten or more. The chain joins TRBV27 to TRBJ1-1, with D uncertain. CDR1 and CDR2 (germline): MNHEY, SMNVEV (reference sequence). V was trimmed by 5 bases and J by 10 bases, leaving 23 bases between them. CDR3 length: 15 amino acids. The CDR3 protein is CASSQNHRHPMGAFF. The CDR3 DNA is TGTGCCAGCAGTCAGAATCATCGACACCCAATGGGAGCTTTCTTT.

This clonotype was seen at least ten times. The J gene is TRBJ2-7, the V gene TRBV18; TRBD2 matches at 8 bases. The CDR3 loop spans 15 amino acids. The germline V gene has CDR1 KGHSH and CDR2 LQKENI. The V gene end was trimmed by 2 bases and the J gene end by 5 bases; junction bases not matched to a gene: 8. Here the CDR3 reads CASSPGAGLGNEQYF. CDR3 bases: TGTGCCAGCTCACCAGGAGCGGGACTAGGTAACGAGCAGTACTTC.

This clonotype showed up many times. This chain links TRBV10-3 with TRBJ1-6, with D uncertain. Looked up from germline, CDR1 is ENHRY and CDR2 is SYGVKD. The V gene lost 0 bases and the J gene lost 6 bases, with 12 bases spanning the gap. This CDR3 has 16 amino acids. The chain's CDR3 is CAISESAGHVNSPLHF. The CDR3 nucleotides read TGTGCCATCAGTGAGTCGGCAGGCCACGTTAATTCACCCCTCCACTTT.

In this sample, this clonotype turned up a few times. Compared with germline, one end of the junction differs, possibly owing to a read error. The rearrangement uses TRBV29-1 and TRBJ2-5; 13 nucleotides align to TRBD2. CDR3 length equals 14 residues. Germline V gene data show CDR1 as SQVTM and CDR2 as ANQGSEA. The DNA of the CDR3 is TGCAGCGTTGTGGGACTAGCGGGAAGGGAGACCCGGTACTTC. Its translation: CSVVGLAGRETRYF.

This clonotype appeared a few times. The rearrangement uses TRBV4-1 and TRBJ2-3; TRBD1 matches 9 bases. Germline CDR1 and CDR2: MGHRA and YSYEKL. CDR3 length equals 16 residues. V lost 2 bases to trimming and J lost 5 bases; unmatched junction nucleotides: 8. The CDR3 reads CASSQLLQGAKDTQYF. The CDR3 DNA sequence: TGCGCCAGCAGCCAATTACTACAGGGGGCAAAAGATACGCAGTATTTT.

This clonotype was observed many times. The chain has TRBV28 and TRBJ2-1; TRBD2 matches at 13 bases. J lost 8 bases, V lost 3 bases, and 13 bases had no gene match. The CDR3 extends over 18 amino acids. The germline CDR1 and CDR2 sequences are MDHEN and SYDVKM. The DNA for the CDR3 is TGTGCCAGCAGTTTTCCAGGGAGGACTAGCGGGAGTAACCATGAGCAGTTCTTC. It yields the protein CASSFPGRTSGSNHEQFF.

The chain has TRBV20-1 and TRBJ2-3; 7 bases map to TRBD2. CDR1 and CDR2 (germline): DFQATT, SNEGSKA (reference sequence). The J segment lost 1 base and the V segment lost 5 bases, leaving 9 bases of the junction unmatched. There are 15 residues in the CDR3. The CDR3 loop is CSAVRGRAGTDTQYF. The CDR3 nucleotides are TGCAGTGCTGTTCGGGGGAGGGCGGGCACAGATACGCAGTATTTT.

This clonotype was counted many times. V and J are TRBV10-2 and TRBJ2-3; 7 bases match TRBD2. CDR3 length: 16 residues. The germline CDR1 and CDR2 sequences are WSHSY and SAAADI. V was clipped by 4 bases and J by 2 bases; unmatched bases: 9. CDR3: CASSAAERDFTDTQYF. As DNA, the CDR3 is TGCGCCAGCAGTGCCGCTGAGCGGGACTTCACAGATACGCAGTATTTT.

A word on this clonotype: A far larger clone is just one base off, so this is likely a read error. The chain joins TRBV9 to TRBJ2-7; 7 bases are shared with TRBD2. CDR3 length: 15 amino acids. V lost 4 bases and J lost 5; bases outside the gene matches: 12. CDR1 is SGDLS, CDR2 YYNGEE, per germline. The CDR3, as DNA: TGTGCCAGCAGCTCAATACTAGCGCCAGGCGACGAGCAGTACTTC. It specifies CASSSILAPGDEQYF.

V is TRBV20-1 and J is TRBJ1-2, with D tentatively TRBD1 (5 bases). With 1 base removed from V and 4 bases from J, the gap between germline ends came to 7 bases. The CDR3 covers 12 residues. CDR1 is DFQATT, CDR2 SNEGSKA, per germline (reference sequence). The CDR3 sequence: CSARAGLYGYTF. CDR3 nucleotides: TGCAGTGCTAGAGCGGGACTCTATGGCTACACCTTC.

This clonotype occurred many times. The CDR3 bases are TGTGCCAGCAGCGTCTCGGTAGAAGGGGGGAGCTATTCACCCCTCCACTTT. Protein sequence: CASSVSVEGGSYSPLHF. The V and J genes are TRBV9 and TRBJ1-6; tentative D call: TRBD1 (6 bases). Trimming pared 2 bases from V and 8 bases from J, leaving 20 bases between. The CDR3 is 17 amino acids. Looked up from germline, CDR1 is SGDLS and CDR2 is YYNGEE.

This clonotype appeared many times. This chain links TRBV20-1 with TRBJ2-3; possible D gene TRBD2, 5 bases. Germline CDR1 and CDR2: DFQATT and SNEGSKA (reference sequence). Trimming shortened V by 2 bases and J by 6 bases, and 6 bases separated the two germline ends. CDR3 length: 11 amino acids. CDR3 coding DNA: TGCAGTGCTAGAAGGGAGGATACGCAGTATTTT. This encodes CSARREDTQYF.

Turning to this clonotype: The junction and the germline gene differ at one end; a read error may be behind it. This CDR3 reads CASSLSGGWEIQYF. The CDR3 nucleotides are TGTGCCAGCAGTTTATCAGGGGGCTGGGAGATCCAGTACTTC. The rearrangement joins TRBV28 to TRBJ2-5, with 8 nucleotides matching TRBD1. The germline gives CDR1 MDHEN, CDR2 SYDVKM. CDR3 length equals 14 residues.

This clonotype was recorded at least ten times. The V call is TRBV12-3 or TRBV12-4, the J call TRBJ2-7; perhaps TRBD2 as D (5 bases). Trimming pared 3 bases from V and 7 bases from J, leaving 13 bases between. The CDR3 has 13 amino acids. The CDR3 here is CASSLVRGKEQYF. The CDR3 DNA reads TGTGCCAGCAGTTTGGTCAGAGGGAAAGAGCAGTACTTC.